This is a list of T cell receptor beta chains from one sample in a study of Tregs in tolerant kidney transplant recipients. The protocol was immunoSEQ multiplex PCR, while the TCRdb copy is restricted to in-frame clones and leaves out a portion. The sample gives approximately 67,000 clones, roughly 90% of which show up once; about 10% is in the top ten. The source material was CD8+ T cells from blood, sampled before the transplant. These receptors originate from a human donor who received a combined kidney and bone marrow transplant. CDR3s include the opening cysteine and the closing phenylalanine or tryptophan. Each record gives: V gene, D gene, CDR3 length, clone size, J gene, CDR3 DNA, CDR3 protein. The D gene is left open where the match is weak. Clone size is not always given. Where it is, it says once, few, many or a class for expanded clones.

V: TRBV11-2; D: TRBD1; length: 14; size: NA; J: TRBJ2-7; DNA: TGTGCCAGCAGCTTTACAGGGGTCTCCTACGAGCAGTACTTC; CDR3: CASSFTGVSYEQYF
V: TRBV7-9; D: TRBD2; length: 17; size: NA; J: TRBJ2-7; DNA: TGTGCCAGTGGGGTGGGACTAGCGGGAGATAGGTGGAACGAGCAGTACTTC; CDR3: CASGVGLAGDRWNEQYF
V: TRBV25-1; D: NA; length: 13; size: few; J: TRBJ1-1; DNA: TGTGCCTCTTCCCTTGGCCGGAACACTGAAGCTTTCTTT; CDR3: CASSLGRNTEAFF
V: TRBV15; D: TRBD2; length: 19; size: NA; J: TRBJ2-1; DNA: TGTGCCACCAGCAGCCGACTAGCGGGAGGTCCTAGCTCCTACAATGAGCAGTTCTTC; CDR3: CATSSRLAGGPSSYNEQFF
V: TRBV19; D: TRBD1; length: 17; size: NA; J: TRBJ1-5; DNA: TGTGCCAGTAGGAAGGACAGGGAGGGGTATAGCAATCAGCCCCAGCATTTT; CDR3: CASRKDREGYSNQPQHF
V: TRBV28; D: TRBD1; length: 14; size: NA; J: TRBJ2-7; DNA: TGTGCCAGCAGTCAACCGGGACAGGGTCACGAGCAGTACTTC; CDR3: CASSQPGQGHEQYF
V: TRBV30; D: NA; length: 13; size: NA; J: TRBJ2-2; DNA: TGTGCCTGGAGTGTTTGGGCCACCGGGGAGCTGTTTTTT; CDR3: CAWSVWATGELFF
V: TRBV4-1; D: NA; length: 15; size: NA; J: TRBJ1-6; DNA: TGCGCCAGCAGCCAAGAGGCCAGGGATTATTCACCCCTCCACTTT; CDR3: CASSQEARDYSPLHF
V: TRBV13; D: TRBD2; length: 14; size: NA; J: TRBJ2-7; DNA: TGTGCCAGCAGCCCCCGGGGAGCGGGGTACGAGCAGTACTTC; CDR3: CASSPRGAGYEQYF
V: TRBV13; D: NA; length: 14; size: NA; J: TRBJ2-2; DNA: TGTGCCAGCAGCTTAGAGAGTAGCAGCGGGGAGCTGTTTTTT; CDR3: CASSLESSSGELFF
V: TRBV30; D: TRBD1; length: 13; size: NA; J: TRBJ1-1; DNA: TGTGCCTGGGTGACAGGGGGGAACACTGAGGCTTTCTTT; CDR3: CAWVTGGNTEAFF
V: TRBV7-6; D: TRBD2; length: 19; size: once; J: TRBJ2-3; DNA: TGTGCCAGCAGCTTAGCCGAAACTAATAGCGGGGGGGGCACAGATACGCAGTATTTT; CDR3: CASSLAETNSGGGTDTQYF
V: TRBV9; D: TRBD1; length: 14; size: NA; J: TRBJ2-7; DNA: TGTGCCAGCAGCGTAGAAGGGACAGGTCGCGAGCAGTACTTC; CDR3: CASSVEGTGREQYF
V: TRBV19; D: NA; length: 13; size: NA; J: TRBJ2-1; DNA: TGTGCCAGTGTCCGGGGGTCGGACAATGAGCAGTTCTTC; CDR3: CASVRGSDNEQFF
V: TRBV7-9; D: TRBD1; length: 14; size: NA; J: TRBJ1-2; DNA: TGTGCCAGCAGCCATCCGGGACAGGGTGGTGGCTACACCTTC; CDR3: CASSHPGQGGGYTF
V: TRBV7-2; D: NA; length: 16; size: NA; J: TRBJ2-5; DNA: TGTGCCAGCAGCTTCGCGGGACAGAACGAACAAGAGACCCAGTACTTC; CDR3: CASSFAGQNEQETQYF
V: TRBV15; D: TRBD2; length: 16; size: NA; J: TRBJ2-1; DNA: TGTGCCACCAGCAGAGACGGGACTAGCGGTTACAATGAGCAGTTCTTC; CDR3: CATSRDGTSGYNEQFF
V: TRBV19; D: NA; length: 15; size: NA; J: TRBJ1-6; DNA: TGTGCCAGTATGACGATCTCTGGAGGTAATTCACCCCTCCACTTT; CDR3: CASMTISGGNSPLHF
V: TRBV13; D: NA; length: 12; size: NA; J: TRBJ2-1; DNA: TGTGCCAGCAGCTTAGGGGAGTATGAGCAGTTCTTC; CDR3: CASSLGEYEQFF
V: TRBV13; D: TRBD2; length: 17; size: NA; J: TRBJ2-3; DNA: TGTGCCAGCAGCTTAGCTATAGTAGGCGGGAGGGCAGATACGCAGTATTTT; CDR3: CASSLAIVGGRADTQYF
V: TRBV5-5; D: TRBD1; length: 20; size: NA; J: TRBJ1-5; DNA: TGTGCCAGCAGCTTGGGTCGGCCGGACAGGGGGTATTATAGCAATCAGCCCCAGCATTTT; CDR3: CASSLGRPDRGYYSNQPQHF
V: TRBV7-3; D: NA; length: 14; size: NA; J: TRBJ2-2; DNA: TGTGCCAGCAGCTTAGGACAGAACACCGGGGAGCTGTTTTTT; CDR3: CASSLGQNTGELFF
V: TRBV7-9; D: TRBD2; length: 15; size: NA; J: TRBJ2-1; DNA: TGTGCCAGCAGCCCAGCGGGCGTCGTGCGGGAGGCGGAGTTCTTC; CDR3: CASSPAGVVREAEFF
V: TRBV27; D: NA; length: 14; size: NA; J: TRBJ1-5; DNA: TGTGCCAGCAGTTTATGGGGGGAGGGGCAGCCCCAGCATTTT; CDR3: CASSLWGEGQPQHF
V: TRBV7-6; D: NA; length: 15; size: NA; J: TRBJ2-2; DNA: TGTGCCAGCAGCCCAGCCGGGATCAACACCGGGGAGCTGTTTTTT; CDR3: CASSPAGINTGELFF
V: TRBV6-4; D: TRBD2; length: 15; size: few; J: TRBJ2-3; DNA: TGTGCCAGCAGTGAATCCAGCGGGGGCGGGGATACGCAGTATTTT; CDR3: CASSESSGGGDTQYF
V: TRBV7-6; D: NA; length: 15; size: NA; J: TRBJ2-5; DNA: TGTGCCAGCAGCATTTGGGGCCGCATCGGGGAGACCCAGTACTTC; CDR3: CASSIWGRIGETQYF
V: TRBV15; D: NA; length: 13; size: NA; J: TRBJ2-7; DNA: TGTGCCACCAGCAGCGGGACATACTACGAGCAGTACTTC; CDR3: CATSSGTYYEQYF
V: TRBV9; D: NA; length: 14; size: NA; J: TRBJ2-7; DNA: TGTGCCAGCAGCGTAGCTACTGGAGTCTACGAGCAGTACTTC; CDR3: CASSVATGVYEQYF
V: TRBV7-9; D: TRBD2; length: 16; size: NA; J: TRBJ2-4; DNA: TGTGCCACCCTTCTCTCTAGCGGACGGTTCAAAAACATTCAGTACTTC; CDR3: CATLLSSGRFKNIQYF
V: TRBV7-2; D: TRBD2; length: 14; size: NA; J: TRBJ2-5; DNA: TGTGCCAGCAGCTTAACCGGGAGGCTCGAGACCCAGTACTTC; CDR3: CASSLTGRLETQYF
V: TRBV19; D: NA; length: 15; size: NA; J: TRBJ2-2; DNA: TGTGCCAGCGAACAGTTGAGGAGCGGCACCGGGGAGCTGTTTTTT; CDR3: CASEQLRSGTGELFF
V: TRBV2; D: TRBD1; length: 13; size: NA; J: TRBJ2-7; DNA: TGTGCCTGCCCGGGACAGGGTTCCCACGAGCAGTACTTC; CDR3: CACPGQGSHEQYF
V: TRBV29-1; D: TRBD1; length: 15; size: NA; J: TRBJ1-1; DNA: TGCAGCGCCCTGCTTGGGACAGGGTGGAACACTGAAGCTTTCTTT; CDR3: CSALLGTGWNTEAFF
V: TRBV19; D: NA; length: 15; size: NA; J: TRBJ2-2; DNA: TGTGCCAGTAGTATAGAGGTTACGGGCACCGGGGAGCTGTTTTTT; CDR3: CASSIEVTGTGELFF
V: TRBV4-1; D: NA; length: 15; size: NA; J: TRBJ1-2; DNA: TGCGCCAGCAGCCAAGGGAGGGGTCTCGTCTATGGCTACACCTTC; CDR3: CASSQGRGLVYGYTF
V: TRBV7-9; D: NA; length: 13; size: NA; J: TRBJ2-7; DNA: TGTGCCGTACGGGGCAGGGGGGATGGGCAGCAGTACTTC; CDR3: CAVRGRGDGQQYF
V: TRBV27; D: TRBD2; length: 15; size: NA; J: TRBJ2-5; DNA: TGTGCCAGCAGTTTAGGACGGGGGGGCCGAGAGACCCAGTACTTC; CDR3: CASSLGRGGRETQYF
V: TRBV4-2; D: TRBD2; length: 19; size: NA; J: TRBJ2-1; DNA: TGTGCCAGCAGCCAAGAAGGGGGGCTAGCGGGGGCCTTTAACAATGAGCAGTTCTTC; CDR3: CASSQEGGLAGAFNNEQFF
V: TRBV7-6; D: NA; length: 16; size: NA; J: TRBJ2-2; DNA: TGTGCCAGCAGCTTAGGTTCTGGAGAGTACACCGGGGAGCTGTTTTTT; CDR3: CASSLGSGEYTGELFF
V: TRBV7-6; D: NA; length: 14; size: NA; J: TRBJ2-7; DNA: TGTGCCAGCAGCTTTAGTCAGGGGTTTTACGAGCAGTACTTC; CDR3: CASSFSQGFYEQYF